This T cell receptor (beta chain) was captured by sequencing in a study of glioma-infiltrating T cells. The table lists this clonotype with many counts. Using RNA template, CDR3s of TCR alpha and beta were amplified with iRepertoire arm-PCR. TCRdb ran MiXCR on the multiplex PCR reads and lists one entry per CDR3 protein. The sample has about 94,000 distinct CDR3 sequences, 20% to 25% seen once. The CDR3 covers 13 residues. The germline V gene encodes CDR1 SGHNT and CDR2 YENEEA. The V and J ends lost 3 bases and 6 bases respectively, with 10 bases between them. The sequence derives from a human donor with low-grade glioma or glioblastoma, undergoing nonglioma brain surgery, or in good health (not recorded which). V and J are TRBV11-3 and TRBJ2-3; D unclear. Sequenced sample: glioma tissue, nonneoplastic brain tissue, or PBMCs (not recorded which). Written as DNA, the CDR3 is TGTGCCAGCAGCTTTGGGATAGAGGATACGCAGTATTTT. Encoded protein: CASSFGIEDTQYF.